A single count supports the clone carrying this T cell receptor (beta chain). These data originate in a study of control samples from healthy donors and cancer patients. Sequenced by immunoSEQ multiplex PCR; TCRdb stores in-frame clones only, minus some. Found here are 75,000 to 90,000 clones, approximately 81% of them singletons; the top ten hold more than 2%. Germline CDR1 reads SGHTA; CDR2 reads FQGNSA. The length of the CDR3 is 16 residues. V gave up 4 bases and J gave up 0 bases, with 10 bases separating them. The chain uses TRBV7-2 and TRBJ2-6; D call uncertain. The TCR was taken from a woman between 35 and 50 years old in good health. Sequencing was carried out using blood. Here the CDR3 reads CASSWRMSSGANVLTF. The CDR3 DNA is TGTGCCAGCAGCTGGCGGATGAGCTCTGGGGCCAACGTCCTGACTTTC.